This entry describes one TCR beta chain. This entry comes from a study of CD8+ T cells in alopecia areata. Study summary: Treated patients were dosed with oral tofacitinib, taking 5 to 10 mg twice daily.

Germline CDR1 SQVTM, CDR2 ANQGSEA. The ends lost 7 bases at V and 9 bases at J; junction bases unmatched: 8. The CDR3 has 13 amino acids. Treatment here: oral pan-JAK inhibitor, 5-10 mg twice daily. It was cDNA, reverse transcribed from extracted RNA, that served as the sequencing template. The assay was immunoSEQ multiplex PCR, and TCRdb's table has in-frame clones only and misses some. The sample lists 95,000 to 120,000 clones, less than 70% occurring once. This clonotype was sampled from a human donor with alopecia areata. The rearrangement links TRBV29-1 to TRBJ2-1, with TRBD2 matching 11 bases. The specimen comprised CD4+ T cells sorted from blood, sampled at week 24, from a patient treated with tofacitinib. The CDR3 coding sequence is TGCAGCGCCAGTAGCGGGGGGGATCGTGAGCAGTTCTTC. Translation: CSASSGGDREQFF.